This TCR beta chain is drawn from a study of T-cell reconstitution after alpha-beta-depleted transplantation in children. The study, taken as a whole, reports: Diversity of TCRbeta at day 60 was high in some patients, arising from surviving recipient T cells and thymic progenitors. A year had passed since transplant, and T-cell counts and diversity by then came mostly from newly produced T cells.

This clonotype has more than one count but fewer than ten. Antigen specificity is unknown. TCRbeta library preparation incorporated unique molecular identifiers. TCRdb re-derived calls from the PCR reads in MiXCR, one entry per CDR3 protein. The profile shows more than 90,000 distinct CDR3 sequences, about a tenth of them singletons. CDR3 length: 14 residues. Germline V gene lookup returns CDR1 SGHRS and CDR2 YFSETQ. Trimming took 1 base from V and 2 from J, leaving 9 bases between them. The sample in question was PBMCs, obtained before TCRalphabeta/CD19-depleted stem cell transplant. The source is a boy aged 2 to 10 with acute lymphoblastic leukemia, due to receive a stem cell transplant. The chain couples TRBV5-1 to TRBJ2-5; D gene ambiguous. CDR3 DNA: TGCGCCAGCAGCTTGACGAGCATACAAGAGACCCAGTACTTC. This translates into CASSLTSIQETQYF.